The sequence of this T cell receptor (beta chain) was determined in a study of blood T cell repertoires in COVID-19. The CDR3 loop spans 15 amino acids. Germline assignment: CDR1 MNHEY and CDR2 SMNVEV (reference sequence). J gave up 7 bases and V 8 bases, and 8 bases lay outside the gene matches. Assay used: immunoSEQ multiplex PCR; TCRdb lists only in-frame clones, some missing. Of more than 250,000 clones in the sample, roughly 89% were seen once. The gene calls are TRBV27 and TRBJ2-2, with 12 nucleotides matching TRBD1. The clonotype comes from a woman aged 35 to 49 who had recovered from COVID-19. The specimen was PBMCs or T cells enriched from blood (not recorded which). CDR3 bases: TGTGCCAGCGAGCCGGGACAGGGGGCTCGCGGGGAGCTGTTTTTT. Protein: CASEPGQGARGELFF.